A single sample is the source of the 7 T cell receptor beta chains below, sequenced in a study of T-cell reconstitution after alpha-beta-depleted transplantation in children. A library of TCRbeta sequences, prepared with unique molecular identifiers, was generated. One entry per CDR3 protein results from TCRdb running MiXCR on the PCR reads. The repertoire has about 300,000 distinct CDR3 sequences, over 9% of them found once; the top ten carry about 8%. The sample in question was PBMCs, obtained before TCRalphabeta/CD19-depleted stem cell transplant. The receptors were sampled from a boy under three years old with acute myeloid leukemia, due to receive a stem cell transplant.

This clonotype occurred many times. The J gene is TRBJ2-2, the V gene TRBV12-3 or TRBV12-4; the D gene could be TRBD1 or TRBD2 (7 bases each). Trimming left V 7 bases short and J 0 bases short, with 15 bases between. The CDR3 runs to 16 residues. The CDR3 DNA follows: TGTGCCAGCACCCCCAGGGGGGGGGCGAACACCGGGGAGCTGTTTTTT. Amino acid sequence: CASTPRGGANTGELFF.

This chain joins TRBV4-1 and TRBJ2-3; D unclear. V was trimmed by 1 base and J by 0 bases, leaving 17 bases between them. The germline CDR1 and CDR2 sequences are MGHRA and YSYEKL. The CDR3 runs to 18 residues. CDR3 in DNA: TGCGCCAGCAGCCAAGGCTGGTATGGCGCAACTAGCACAGATACGCAGTATTTT. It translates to CASSQGWYGATSTDTQYF.

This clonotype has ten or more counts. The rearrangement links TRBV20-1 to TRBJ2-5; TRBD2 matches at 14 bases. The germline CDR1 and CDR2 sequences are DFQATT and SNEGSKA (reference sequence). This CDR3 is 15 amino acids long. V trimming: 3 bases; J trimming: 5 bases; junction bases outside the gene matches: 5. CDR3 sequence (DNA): TGCAGTGCTAGGAGGACTAGCGGGAGGAGGGAGACCCAGTACTTC. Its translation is CSARRTSGRRETQYF.

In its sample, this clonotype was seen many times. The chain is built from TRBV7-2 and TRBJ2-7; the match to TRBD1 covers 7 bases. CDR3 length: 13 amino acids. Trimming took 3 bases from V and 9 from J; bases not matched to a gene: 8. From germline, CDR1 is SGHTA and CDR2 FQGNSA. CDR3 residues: CASSFPGTARQYF. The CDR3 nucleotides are TGTGCCAGCAGCTTCCCCGGGACAGCTCGGCAGTACTTC.

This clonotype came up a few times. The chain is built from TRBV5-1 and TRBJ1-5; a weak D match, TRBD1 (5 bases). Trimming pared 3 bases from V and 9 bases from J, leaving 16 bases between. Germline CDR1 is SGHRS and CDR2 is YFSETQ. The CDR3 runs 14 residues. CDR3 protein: CASSYGGDSSPQHF. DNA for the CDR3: TGCGCCAGCAGCTACGGCGGGGACTCATCGCCCCAGCATTTT. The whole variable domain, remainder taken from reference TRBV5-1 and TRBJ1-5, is KAGVTQTPRYLIKTRGQQVTLSCSPISGHRSVSWYQQTPGQGLQFLFEYFSETQRNKGNFPGRFSGRQFSNSRSEMNVSTLELGDSALYLCASSYGGDSSPQHFGDGTRLSIL.

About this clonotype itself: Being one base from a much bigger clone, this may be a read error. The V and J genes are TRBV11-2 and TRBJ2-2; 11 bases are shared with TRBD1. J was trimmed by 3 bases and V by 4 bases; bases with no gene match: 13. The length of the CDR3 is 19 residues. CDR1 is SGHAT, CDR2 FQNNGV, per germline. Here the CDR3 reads CASSSGQGAKKTDTGELFF. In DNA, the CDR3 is TGTGCCAGCAGCTCCGGACAGGGGGCCAAAAAAACGGACACCGGGGAGCTGTTTTTT.

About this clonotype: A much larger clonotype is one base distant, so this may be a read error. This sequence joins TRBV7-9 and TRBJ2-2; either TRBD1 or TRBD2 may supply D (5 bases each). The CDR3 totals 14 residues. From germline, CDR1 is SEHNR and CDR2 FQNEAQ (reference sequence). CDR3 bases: TGTGCCAGCAGCTTATCATCCCGCACCGGGGACCTGTTTTTT. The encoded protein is CASSLSSRTGDLFF.